Listed here are 28 T cell receptor beta chains from one sample, sequenced in a study of blood T cell repertoires in COVID-19. The protocol was immunoSEQ multiplex PCR, while the TCRdb copy is restricted to in-frame clones and leaves out a portion. Among some 240,000 clones listed, roughly 75% were seen once. The material sequenced was peripheral blood. The receptor source for this set is a woman between 65 and 79 years old with acute or convalescent COVID-19.

The sample holds one count of this clone. The gene calls are TRBV9 and TRBJ2-3, with D perhaps matching TRBD1 (5 bases). The germline V and J ends were trimmed by 5 bases and 6 bases, with 22 bases remaining between them. The CDR3 consists of 16 residues. Germline lookup yields CDR1 SGDLS and CDR2 YYNGEE. The CDR3 region is CASSPRSGGALDTQYF. The CDR3, as DNA: TGTGCCAGCAGTCCTAGGAGTGGTGGGGCGCTTGATACGCAGTATTTT.

The chain combines TRBV24-1 with TRBJ1-2; D is unclear. CDR3 length: 17 amino acids. Trimming removed 2 bases at V and 4 bases at J, with 19 bases between. Germline V gives CDR1 KGHDR, CDR2 SFDVKD. CDR3 DNA: TGTGCCACCAGTGATTCGGGGAACCTCGTCGGCGGCTATGGCTACACCTTC. Protein: CATSDSGNLVGGYGYTF.

The chain combines TRBV4-3 with TRBJ1-4, with TRBD1 as a possible D gene (6 bases). CDR3 length: 15 residues. Germline V gene sequence: CDR1 LGHNA, CDR2 YSLEER. Trimming cost V 1 base and J 1 base, with 7 bases left between them. The CDR3, as DNA: TGCGCCAGCAGCCAAGCAGGGGTAACTAATGAAAAACTGTTTTTT. Protein: CASSQAGVTNEKLFF.

The table lists this clone with a count of one. CDR3: CASSPSQGTDTQYF. CDR3 nucleotides: TGTGCCAGCAGCCCAAGCCAGGGCACAGATACGCAGTATTTT. This chain joins TRBV7-9 and TRBJ2-3; D gene ambiguous. The CDR3 loop spans 14 amino acids. Trimming removed 5 bases at V and 1 base at J, with 10 bases between. Germline CDR1 is SEHNR and CDR2 is FQNEAQ (reference sequence).

This chain links TRBV27 with TRBJ1-1; D may be TRBD1 (6 bases). This CDR3 has 14 amino acids. V gave up 2 bases and J gave up 4 bases, with 11 bases separating them. Germline CDR1 reads MNHEY; CDR2 reads SMNVEV (reference sequence). CDR3 nucleotide sequence: TGTGCCAGCAGTTTAAGGGGGGGCGTCACTGAAGCTTTCTTT. Its translation is CASSLRGGVTEAFF.

The chain joins TRBV11-2 to TRBJ1-1; 12 bases match TRBD1. Germline assignment: CDR1 SGHAT and CDR2 FQNNGV. The CDR3 spans 15 residues. The trim removed 5 bases at V and 1 base at J, leaving 2 bases unmatched. DNA for the CDR3: TGTGCCAGCAGCCCGGGACAGGGGGCGAACACTGAAGCTTTCTTT. Residues: CASSPGQGANTEAFF.

This chain joins TRBV5-1 and TRBJ2-3; D is possibly TRBD2 (5 bases). Trimming cost V 0 bases and J 6 bases, with 14 bases left between them. The CDR3 sequence is 15 residues long. CDR1 and CDR2 from the germline V gene are SGHRS and YFSETQ. CDR3 loop: CASSLGLDFGDTQYF. The CDR3 bases are TGCGCCAGCAGCTTGGGATTGGACTTTGGGGATACGCAGTATTTT. Combining the CDR3 with reference TRBV5-1 and TRBJ2-3 gives the whole variable domain KAGVTQTPRYLIKTRGQQVTLSCSPISGHRSVSWYQQTPGQGLQFLFEYFSETQRNKGNFPGRFSGRQFSNSRSEMNVSTLELGDSALYLCASSLGLDFGDTQYFGPGTRLTVL.

The rearrangement joins TRBV24-1 to TRBJ2-7, with 11 bases aligning to TRBD1. The CDR3 is made up of 13 amino acids. Germline CDR1 is KGHDR and CDR2 is SFDVKD. After removal of 9 bases from V and 0 bases from J, the junction contained 0 bases not matched to a gene. This CDR3 reads CATGTGGSYEQYF. Written as DNA, the CDR3 is TGTGCCACCGGGACAGGGGGCTCCTACGAGCAGTACTTC.

The J gene is TRBJ2-3, the V gene TRBV6-5, with D maybe TRBD2 (5 bases). This CDR3 spans 14 amino acids. CDR1 and CDR2 (germline): MNHEY, SVGAGI. V was shortened by 8 bases and J by 3 bases, with 15 bases between the two germline ends. The CDR3 DNA reads as TGTGCCAGCGAGCCAGGCCAGCGGACAGATACGCAGTATTTT. Its translation: CASEPGQRTDTQYF.

The chain links TRBV9 to TRBJ2-5; 9 nucleotides line up with TRBD2. CDR1 is SGDLS, CDR2 YYNGEE, per germline. The junction had 2 bases not matched to a gene; V was cut back by 3 bases and J by 2 bases. The CDR3 runs to 14 residues. CDR3 DNA sequence: TGTGCCAGCAGCGGTACTAGCGGGCAAGAGACCCAGTACTTC. It translates to CASSGTSGQETQYF.

This clone has more than one count but fewer than ten. The V call is TRBV9, the J call TRBJ2-7; the match to TRBD1 covers 11 bases. The V gene's germline CDR1 is SGDLS and CDR2 YYNGEE. The J segment lost 3 bases and the V segment lost 0 bases, leaving 5 bases of the junction unmatched. This CDR3 is 16 amino acids long. CDR3 in amino acids: CASSVGLGTGGYEQYF. DNA of the CDR3: TGTGCCAGCAGCGTAGGTCTGGGGACAGGGGGCTACGAGCAGTACTTC.

The chain has TRBV24-1 and TRBJ2-5, with TRBD2 matching over 9 bases. J lost 4 bases, V lost 4 bases, and 6 bases had no gene match. Germline CDR1 is KGHDR and CDR2 is SFDVKD. The CDR3 length is 15 residues. CDR3 loop: CATSDTGTSRETQYF. CDR3 nucleotides: TGTGCCACCAGTGACACCGGGACTAGCCGAGAGACCCAGTACTTC.

The chain links TRBV6-6 to TRBJ2-5; 8 nucleotides agree with TRBD2. CDR1 and CDR2 from the germline V gene are MNHNY and SVGAGI (reference sequence). V was pared by 5 bases and J by 4 bases, with 3 bases of the junction left unmatched. The CDR3 totals 13 residues. CDR3 amino acids: CASSPAGGETQYF. CDR3 bases: TGTGCCAGCAGTCCCGCGGGGGGAGAGACCCAGTACTTC.

The chain carries TRBV5-4 and TRBJ1-2; D possibly corresponds to TRBD1 (6 bases). The CDR3 covers 14 residues. V lost 0 bases to trimming and J lost 7 bases, with 13 bases between them. In germline, CDR1 is SGHNT, CDR2 YYREEE (reference sequence). CDR3 bases: TGTGCCAGCAGCTTGGACAGGGCAATGAGTGGCTACACCTTC. Translation gives CASSLDRAMSGYTF.

This sequence joins TRBV5-8 and TRBJ2-7; D unresolved. The CDR3 runs to 13 residues. Trimming cost V 4 bases and J 3 bases, with 11 bases left between them. Germline loops: CDR1 SGHTS, CDR2 YDEGEE. The CDR3 here is CASSLGRVYEQYV. Here the CDR3 DNA reads TGTGCCAGCAGCCTGGGCCGGGTCTACGAGCAGTACGTC.

This clone occurred a few times. The rearrangement links TRBV20-1 to TRBJ2-4; 10 nucleotides agree with TRBD1. The CDR3 extends over 17 amino acids. From germline, CDR1 is DFQATT and CDR2 SNEGSKA (reference sequence). V gave up 3 bases and J gave up 1 base; unmatched junction bases: 9. The CDR3 bases are TGCAGTGCTAGTAGGAGACAGGGGGCGGGGGCCAAAAACATTCAGTACTTC. Encoded protein: CSASRRQGAGAKNIQYF.

The rearrangement uses TRBV11-2 and TRBJ2-7, with 10 bases that match TRBD2. Germline CDR1 is SGHAT and CDR2 is FQNNGV. This CDR3 has 13 residues. V shed 4 bases, J shed 7 bases, and the junction held 4 bases outside the gene matches. CDR3 in DNA: TGTGCCAGCAGCTCGGGACTAGCGCGGGAGCAGTACGTC. It encodes CASSSGLAREQYV.

In this sample, this clone turned up once. This rearrangement joins TRBV5-1 to TRBJ2-7; perhaps TRBD2 as D (6 bases). Germline CDR1 reads SGHRS; CDR2 reads YFSETQ. The CDR3 has 15 amino acids. Trimming stripped 2 bases from V and 3 bases from J, with 15 bases between. The CDR3 loop reads CASSLGGPVDYEQYF. Written as DNA, the CDR3 is TGCGCCAGCAGCTTAGGAGGGCCTGTAGACTACGAGCAGTACTTC. Complete variable domain (other parts from reference TRBV5-1 and TRBJ2-7): KAGVTQTPRYLIKTRGQQVTLSCSPISGHRSVSWYQQTPGQGLQFLFEYFSETQRNKGNFPGRFSGRQFSNSRSEMNVSTLELGDSALYLCASSLGGPVDYEQYFGPGTRLTVT.

The chain recombines TRBV9 with TRBJ2-7, with 7 nucleotides matching TRBD1. The CDR3 loop spans 17 amino acids. The germline V gene has CDR1 SGDLS and CDR2 YYNGEE. The trim removed 0 bases at V and 5 bases at J, leaving 14 bases unmatched. Here the CDR3 reads CASSVAATGDGVNEQYF. The CDR3 DNA follows: TGTGCCAGCAGCGTAGCGGCCACAGGGGATGGGGTGAACGAGCAGTACTTC.

The chain employs TRBV19 and TRBJ1-3; D is perhaps TRBD1 (6 bases). Trimming took 4 bases from V and 4 from J, leaving 11 bases between them. This CDR3 has 14 amino acids. Germline-derived CDR1 and CDR2 are LNHDA and SQIVND (reference sequence). Written as DNA, the CDR3 is TGTGCCAGTAGTACCAGGGGAATCGGAAACACCATATATTTT. It codes for CASSTRGIGNTIYF.

CDR3 loop: CASSLGWAGGDEQFF. Here the CDR3 DNA reads TGTGCCAGCAGCTTAGGTTGGGCGGGGGGAGATGAGCAGTTCTTC. V usage is TRBV11-2 and J usage is TRBJ2-1, with TRBD2 matching over 8 bases. Germline V gene data show CDR1 as SGHAT and CDR2 as FQNNGV. The V and J ends lost 1 base and 8 bases, in that order; junction bases with no gene match: 7. This CDR3 has 15 residues.

J is TRBJ1-2 and V is TRBV19; 8 bases agree with TRBD1. CDR3 length: 15 amino acids. Germline V CDR1 and CDR2: LNHDA, SQIVND (reference sequence). The trim removed 5 bases at V and 3 bases at J, leaving 8 bases unmatched. CDR3 sequence reads: CASSRQGQADYGYTF. In nucleotides, the CDR3 is TGTGCCAGTAGTCGACAGGGGCAGGCTGACTATGGCTACACCTTC.

This clone was counted between two and nine times. The V call is TRBV3-1 (or the pseudogene TRBV3-2), the J call TRBJ1-1; possible D gene TRBD1, 5 bases. This CDR3 is 16 amino acids long. Trimming pared 0 bases from V and 3 bases from J, leaving 14 bases between. Germline V gene data show CDR1 as LGHDT and CDR2 as YNNKEL (reference sequence). CDR3 bases: TGTGCCAGCAGCCAAGATGTGGTAAGGGGTGACACTGAAGCTTTCTTT. This encodes CASSQDVVRGDTEAFF.

V usage is TRBV4-1 and J usage is TRBJ2-7, with TRBD2 matching 11 bases. The CDR3 extends over 16 amino acids. Germline loops: CDR1 MGHRA, CDR2 YSYEKL. The V and J ends lost 1 base and 0 bases, in that order; junction bases with no gene match: 2. The CDR3 nucleotides read TGCGCCAGCAGCCAAGTGCTAGCGGGGGGCTCCTACGAGCAGTACTTC. This translates into CASSQVLAGGSYEQYF.

V is TRBV23-1 and J is TRBJ2-5; TRBD1 aligns across 8 bases. TRBV23-1 is filed as an ORF, its function uncertain. This CDR3 comprises 15 residues. V lost 4 bases to trimming and J lost 3 bases; unmatched junction nucleotides: 7. CDR3 nucleotide sequence: TGCGCCAGCAGTCGTCGCCGACAGGGGAAAGAGACCCAGTACTTC. Its translation: CASSRRRQGKETQYF.

The chain links TRBV27 to TRBJ1-6; no firm D call. Germline loops: CDR1 MNHEY, CDR2 SMNVEV (reference sequence). V shed 1 base and J shed 9 bases, with 7 bases lying between them. The CDR3 has 13 amino acids. The CDR3 sequence: CASSLWEASPLHF. In nucleotides, the CDR3 is TGTGCCAGCAGTTTATGGGAGGCTTCACCCCTCCACTTT.

The rearrangement uses TRBV6-5 and TRBJ2-5; D gene uncertain. Germline assignment: CDR1 MNHEY and CDR2 SVGAGI. The CDR3 runs 13 residues. The V gene lost 2 bases and the J gene lost 9 bases, with 13 bases spanning the gap. This CDR3 is CASSYTSTEAQYF. The CDR3 DNA reads TGTGCCAGCAGTTACACCAGCACCGAGGCCCAGTACTTC.

The V gene is TRBV19, the J gene TRBJ1-6, with 8 nucleotides matching TRBD1. This CDR3 contains 15 residues. CDR1 is LNHDA, CDR2 SQIVND, per germline (reference sequence). Trimming cost V 2 bases and J 7 bases; bases outside gene matches: 4. CDR3 nucleotides: TGTGCCAGTAGTATACGGGACAGGCAGAATTCACCCCTCCACTTT. Encoded protein: CASSIRDRQNSPLHF.